Listed below are T cell receptor beta chains from one sample, sequenced in a study of T cells in localized non-small cell lung cancer. The repertoire was sequenced with immunoSEQ multiplex PCR; TCRdb's copy has only in-frame clones and lacks some. This sample has several thousand clones, with approximately 25% found just once. The sequenced sample was lung tumor tissue, obtained before any cancer treatment. Source of these receptors: a man aged 35-75 years with stage II lung adenocarcinoma. CDR3s include the opening cysteine and the closing phenylalanine or tryptophan.

>TRBV25-1|TRBJ1-3
CASSRNQGAGNTIYF
>TRBV6-8|TRBJ1-2
CASSWGGPYGYTF
>TRBV19|TRBJ1-1
CASSPKNRAAGAEAFF
>TRBV9|TRBJ2-2
CASSVGRAPGELFF
>TRBV29-1|TRBJ2-1
CSTRQSTNEQFF
>TRBV29-1|TRBJ1-3
CSVAGNPGNTIYF
>TRBV19|TRBJ1-4
CASSNPGSGEKLFF
>TRBV9|TRBJ2-5
CASSDRTSGDSNQETQYF
>TRBV28|TRBJ1-2
CASSLTTAGYGYTF
>TRBV5-1|TRBJ2-3
CASSPGTAIRTDTQYF
>TRBV11-3|TRBJ2-7
CASSPLGTGAYEQYF
>TRBV6-8|TRBJ1-6
CASRFLEGTSPLHF
>TRBV29-1|TRBJ1-1
CSVGTTGNTEAFF
>TRBV28|TRBJ1-3
CASSFWTGQSSGNTIYF
>TRBV2|TRBJ1-5
CASSEKVRVGQPQHF
>TRBV11-3|TRBJ2-2
CASSLLASGGPNTGELFF
>TRBV9|TRBJ1-2
CASSAGGQANYGYTF
>TRBV19|TRBJ2-4
CASSMGTNIQYF
>TRBV6-8|TRBJ2-1
CASSYIGLASNEQFF
>TRBV19|TRBJ1-1
CASSPGQGTVNTEAFF
>TRBV9|TRBJ1-1
CASSRDWNTEAFF
>TRBV19|TRBJ2-5
CASNPPGGGRETQYF
>TRBV11-3|TRBJ2-7
CASSSSGSKSYEQYF
>TRBV11-3|TRBJ2-5
CASSLEPQGRQGTQYF
>TRBV11-3|TRBJ2-7
CASSLVVGAGRAYEQYF
>TRBV11-3|TRBJ1-5
CASSQIQGTLGQPQHF
>TRBV19|TRBJ1-5
CASSRDRLNQPQHF
>TRBV19|TRBJ1-3
CASDRTVSGNTIYF
>TRBV7-8|TRBJ2-1
CASSPKDSRQNNEQFF
>TRBV6-8|TRBJ2-7
CASSYRGVDYEQYF
>TRBV11-3|TRBJ2-1
CASSPTDRTNNEQFF
>TRBV6-7|TRBJ1-2
CASSEALGQGDYGYTF
>TRBV14|TRBJ1-1
CASSHLGDTYTEAFF
>TRBV29-1|TRBJ1-2
CSSTRGADGYTF
>TRBV6-8|TRBJ1-5
CASRMGNQPQHF